This section outlines one T cell receptor beta chain sequence together with its context. Its antigen is still unknown. V dropped 4 bases and J dropped 4 bases, with 10 bases sitting between them. The CDR3 length is 12 residues. Looked up from germline, CDR1 is SQVTM and CDR2 is ANQGSEA. Sample time point: after dendritic cell vaccination, including at tumor progression/relapse. The primer mix had 60 V beta and 13 J beta primers. Sequencing was performed with immunoSEQ multiplex PCR; in TCRdb, only in-frame clones are kept and a portion is missing. The sample lists tens of thousands of clones; about four fifths were seen once. The data derive from a study of glioma-infiltrating T cells after dendritic cell vaccination. Study-wide context: Patients received autologous tumor lysate-pulsed dendritic cell vaccination between 2003 and 2012. Study findings and constraints: Estimated pretreatment TIL content predicted outcome after dendritic cell vaccination.

This receptor was taken from a human donor with glioblastoma. The sample in question was blood, obtained after dendritic cell vaccination. V usage is TRBV29-1 and J usage is TRBJ1-1; no reliable D call. CDR3 region: CSVGSPPTEAFF. CDR3 coding DNA: TGCAGCGTTGGGAGCCCCCCCACTGAAGCTTTCTTT. Full variable domain (missing parts from reference TRBV29-1 and TRBJ1-1): SAVISQKPSRDICQRGTSLTIQCQVDSQVTMMFWYRQQPGQSLTLIATANQGSEATYESGFVIDKFPISRPNLTFSTLTVSNMSPEDSSIYLCSVGSPPTEAFFGQGTRLTVV.